This T cell receptor beta chain was retrieved from a study of blood T cell repertoires in COVID-19. Germline-derived CDR1 and CDR2 are MNHNY and SVGAGI (reference sequence). The V end lost 6 bases, the J end lost 6 bases, and 17 bases lay between the germline ends. The CDR3 sequence is 14 residues long. Repertoires were generated with immunoSEQ multiplex PCR, while TCRdb's copy carries only in-frame clones and drops some. The sample lists fewer than 200,000 clones; around four fifths were seen once. The age range of participants was 18 to 89 years, with residence in approximately 25 US areas. The sample comprised PBMCs or T cells enriched from blood (not recorded which). This receptor was taken from a woman aged 50 to 65 in a cohort exposed to, infected with or recovered from COVID-19 (not recorded which). The gene calls are TRBV6-6 and TRBJ1-1; tentative D call: TRBD1 (5 bases). CDR3 coding DNA: TGTGCCAGCAGCCTGACAGTAGGCGGCCCTGAAGCTTTCTTT. As protein: CASSLTVGGPEAFF.